This note documents a single T cell receptor beta chain sequence. Primers included in the PCR were 60 Vbeta and 13 Jbeta primers. TCRdb's copy holds only in-frame clones and misses some; the assay was immunoSEQ multiplex PCR. In the table there are tens of thousands of clones, 75% to 85% of which are singletons. This entry belongs to a study of cytomegalovirus exposure and HLA in healthy donors. The CDR3 spans 18 residues. Germline CDR1 is SGHNT and CDR2 is YYREEE (reference sequence). The V segment lost 4 bases and the J segment 5 bases; nucleotides outside the gene matches: 12. The receptor comes from a man aged 18 to 29 in good health and CMV-seropositive. The chain recombines TRBV5-4 with TRBJ2-1; 13 bases match TRBD2. Sequencing was performed on PBMCs. The CDR3 sequence is CASSPPTSGRQTDNEQFF. The CDR3 DNA reads as TGTGCCAGCAGCCCACCGACTAGCGGGAGGCAAACGGACAATGAGCAGTTCTTC.